This paragraph covers one TCR beta chain sequence. Its antigen remains unknown. Sequenced by immunoSEQ multiplex PCR; TCRdb stores in-frame clones only, minus some. The table lists some 84,000 clones, about nine tenths of them singletons. Unmatched junction bases numbered 7, after V lost 1 base and J lost 7 bases. Per germline, CDR1 SGHVS and CDR2 FQNEAQ. CDR3 length: 16 residues. The donors were members of the roughly 120-subject validation cohort (separate from the approximately 670-subject first cohort). This sample was taken from a study of cytomegalovirus exposure and HLA in healthy donors. About the research overall: The platform used for the 110 or so validation repertoires matched that of the roughly 670 first-cohort repertoires, a later analysis reported.

General study points: While the bulk of TCR sequences proved rare, some public TCRs turned up in many donors. The tendency of first-cohort TCR clusters to co-occur in the 120 or so validation repertoires was identified by a subsequent analysis.

The J gene is TRBJ2-1, the V gene TRBV7-8; 10 nucleotides agree with TRBD1. Input material: PBMCs. The TCR comes from a man aged 25 to 45 in good health and CMV-seronegative. The CDR3 DNA sequence: TGTGCCAGCAGCTTAGGGGCGGGACAGGGGAATAATGAGCAGTTCTTC. Residues: CASSLGAGQGNNEQFF.